Below, one T cell receptor beta chain is given with its context. Its target is not known. For the second PCR, which ran for about 7 to 11 cycles, a sample-barcoded 5' primer and a J-beta primer mix were used. MiXCR, applied by TCRdb to the 5' RACE reads, yields one record per CDR3 protein. The sample has about 1,600,000 distinct CDR3 sequences, around 39% seen once. The authors drew roughly 9.8 milliliters of peripheral blood from each donor. The data belong to a study of blood T cells in healthy people across ages. General study points: More naive CD4+ cells and higher diversity marked long-lived donors relative to aged donors. TCR beta diversity was tightly associated with the proportion of naive T cells.

The CDR3 consists of 15 residues. V was clipped by 1 base and J by 7 bases, with 17 bases between them. The gene calls are TRBV12-3 or TRBV12-4 and TRBJ2-7; D uncertain. Input material: blood. The origin of this receptor is a woman younger than 35 in good health. As DNA, the CDR3 is TGTGCCAGCAGTTTAGGTGGCAGGTCGAACGAGGAGCAGTACTTC. Translated, it gives CASSLGGRSNEEQYF.